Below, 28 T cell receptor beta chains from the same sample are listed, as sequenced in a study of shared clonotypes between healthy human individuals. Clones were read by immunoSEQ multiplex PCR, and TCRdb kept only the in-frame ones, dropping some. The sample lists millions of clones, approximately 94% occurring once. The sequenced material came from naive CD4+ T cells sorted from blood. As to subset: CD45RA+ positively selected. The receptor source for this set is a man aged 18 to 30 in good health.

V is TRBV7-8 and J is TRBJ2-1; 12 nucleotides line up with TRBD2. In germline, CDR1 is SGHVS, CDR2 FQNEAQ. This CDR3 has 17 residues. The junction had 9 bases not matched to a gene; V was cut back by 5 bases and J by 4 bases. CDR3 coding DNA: TGTGCCAGCAGCCCAAGACTAGCGGGGGAGGGATACAATGAGCAGTTCTTC. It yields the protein CASSPRLAGEGYNEQFF.

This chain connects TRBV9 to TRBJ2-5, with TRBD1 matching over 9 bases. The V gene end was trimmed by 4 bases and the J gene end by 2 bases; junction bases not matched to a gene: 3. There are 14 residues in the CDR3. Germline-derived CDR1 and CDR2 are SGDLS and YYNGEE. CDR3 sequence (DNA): TGTGCCAGCAGCACCGGGACAGGGCAAGAGACCCAGTACTTC. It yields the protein CASSTGTGQETQYF.

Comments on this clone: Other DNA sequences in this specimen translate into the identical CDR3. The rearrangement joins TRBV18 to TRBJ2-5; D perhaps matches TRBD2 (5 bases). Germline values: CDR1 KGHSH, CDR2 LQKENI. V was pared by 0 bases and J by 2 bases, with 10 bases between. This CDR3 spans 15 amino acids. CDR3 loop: CASSPPSRGQETQYF. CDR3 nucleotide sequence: TGTGCCAGCTCACCACCCTCGCGAGGGCAAGAGACCCAGTACTTC. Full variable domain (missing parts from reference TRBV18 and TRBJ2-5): NAGVMQNPRHLVRRRGQEARLRCSPMKGHSHVYWYRQLPEEGLKFMVYLQKENIIDESGMPKERFSAEFPKEGPSILRIQQVVRGDSAAYFCASSPPSRGQETQYFGPGTRLLVL.

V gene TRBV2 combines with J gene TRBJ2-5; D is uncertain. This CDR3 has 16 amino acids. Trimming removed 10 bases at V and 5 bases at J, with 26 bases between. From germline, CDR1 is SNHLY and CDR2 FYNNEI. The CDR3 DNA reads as TGTGCCAACATACGCTCACCGGCCGGGCTGGGGGAGACCCAGTACTTC. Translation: CANIRSPAGLGETQYF.

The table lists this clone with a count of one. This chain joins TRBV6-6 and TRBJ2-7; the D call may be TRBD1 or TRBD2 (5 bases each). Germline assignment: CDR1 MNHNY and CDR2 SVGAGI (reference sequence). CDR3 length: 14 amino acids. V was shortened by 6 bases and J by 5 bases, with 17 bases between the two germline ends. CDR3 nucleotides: TGTGCCAGCAGCCCCGGGACGGGCCGCAACGAGCAGTACTTC. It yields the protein CASSPGTGRNEQYF.

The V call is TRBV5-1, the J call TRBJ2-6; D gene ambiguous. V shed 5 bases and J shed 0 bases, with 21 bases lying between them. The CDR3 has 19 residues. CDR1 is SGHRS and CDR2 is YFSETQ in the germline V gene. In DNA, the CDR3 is TGCGCCAGCAGTTCAACTCCCGGGCAGATTCACTCTGGGGCCAACGTCCTGACTTTC. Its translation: CASSSTPGQIHSGANVLTF.

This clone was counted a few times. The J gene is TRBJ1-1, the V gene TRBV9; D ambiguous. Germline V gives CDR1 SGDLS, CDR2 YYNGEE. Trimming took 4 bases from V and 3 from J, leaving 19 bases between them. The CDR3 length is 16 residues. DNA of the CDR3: TGTGCCAGCAGCCTTTCGGACGGAAGAACTTACACTGAAGCTTTCTTT. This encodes CASSLSDGRTYTEAFF.

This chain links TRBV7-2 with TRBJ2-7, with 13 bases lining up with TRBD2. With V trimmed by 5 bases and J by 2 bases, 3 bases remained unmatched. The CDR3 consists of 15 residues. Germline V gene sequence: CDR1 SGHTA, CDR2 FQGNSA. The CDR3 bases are TGTGCCAGCAGCCGACTAGCGGGAGGACCCTACGAGCAGTACTTC. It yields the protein CASSRLAGGPYEQYF.

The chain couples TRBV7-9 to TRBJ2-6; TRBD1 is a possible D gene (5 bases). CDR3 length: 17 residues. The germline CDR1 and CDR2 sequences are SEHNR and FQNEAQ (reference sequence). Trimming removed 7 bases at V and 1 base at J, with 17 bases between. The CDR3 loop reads CASIPGRVVSGANVLTF. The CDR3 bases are TGTGCCAGCATCCCAGGCAGGGTGGTTTCTGGGGCCAACGTCCTGACTTTC.

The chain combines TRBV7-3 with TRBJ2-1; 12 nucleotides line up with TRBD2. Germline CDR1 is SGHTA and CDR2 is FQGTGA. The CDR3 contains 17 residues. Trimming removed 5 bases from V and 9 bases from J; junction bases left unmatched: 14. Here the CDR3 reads CASSAGLAGWAGGEQFF. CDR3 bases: TGTGCCAGCAGCGCAGGACTAGCGGGGTGGGCGGGTGGTGAGCAGTTCTTC. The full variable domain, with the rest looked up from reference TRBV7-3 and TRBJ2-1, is GAGVSQTPSNKVTEKGKYVELRCDPISGHTALYWYRQSLGQGPEFLIYFQGTGAADDSGLPNDRFFAVRPEGSVSTLKIQRTERGDSAVYLCASSAGLAGWAGGEQFFGPGTRLTVL.

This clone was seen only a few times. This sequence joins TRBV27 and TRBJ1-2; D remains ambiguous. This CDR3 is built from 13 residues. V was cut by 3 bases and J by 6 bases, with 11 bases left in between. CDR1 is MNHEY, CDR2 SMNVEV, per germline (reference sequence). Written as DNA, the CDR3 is TGTGCCAGCAGTTTTTCGGGTCTCGATGGCTACACCTTC. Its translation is CASSFSGLDGYTF.

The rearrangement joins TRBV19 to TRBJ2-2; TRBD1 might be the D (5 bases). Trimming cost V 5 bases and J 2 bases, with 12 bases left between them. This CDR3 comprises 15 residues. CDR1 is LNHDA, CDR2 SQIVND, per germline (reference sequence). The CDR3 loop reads CASSQDRINTGELFF. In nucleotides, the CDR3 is TGTGCCAGTAGTCAAGACAGAATAAACACCGGGGAGCTGTTTTTT.

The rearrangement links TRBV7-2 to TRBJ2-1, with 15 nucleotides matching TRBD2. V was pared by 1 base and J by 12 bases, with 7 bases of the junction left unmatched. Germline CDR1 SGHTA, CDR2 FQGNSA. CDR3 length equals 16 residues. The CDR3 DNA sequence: TGTGCCAGCAGCTTAGTCGGGGGACTAGCGGGAGGACGGCAGTTCTTC. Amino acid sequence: CASSLVGGLAGGRQFF.

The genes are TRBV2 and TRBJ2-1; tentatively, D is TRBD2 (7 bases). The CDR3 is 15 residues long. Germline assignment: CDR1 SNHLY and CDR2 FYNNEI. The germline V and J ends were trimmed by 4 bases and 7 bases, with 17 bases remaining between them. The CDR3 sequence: CASSVRGGGVNEQFF. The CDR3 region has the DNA TGTGCCAGCAGTGTTAGGGGAGGGGGTGTAAATGAGCAGTTCTTC. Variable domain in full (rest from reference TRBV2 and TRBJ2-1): EPEVTQTPSHQVTQMGQEVILRCVPISNHLYFYWYRQILGQKVEFLVSFYNNEISEKSEIFDDQFSVERPDGSNFTLKIRSTKLEDSAMYFCASSVRGGGVNEQFFGPGTRLTVL.

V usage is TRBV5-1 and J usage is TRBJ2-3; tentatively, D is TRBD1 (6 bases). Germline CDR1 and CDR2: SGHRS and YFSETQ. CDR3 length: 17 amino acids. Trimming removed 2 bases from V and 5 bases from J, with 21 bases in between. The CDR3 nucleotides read TGCGCCAGCAGCTTTGGGTTTGGTGCAGGGGTGGTAGATACGCAGTATTTT. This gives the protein CASSFGFGAGVVDTQYF.

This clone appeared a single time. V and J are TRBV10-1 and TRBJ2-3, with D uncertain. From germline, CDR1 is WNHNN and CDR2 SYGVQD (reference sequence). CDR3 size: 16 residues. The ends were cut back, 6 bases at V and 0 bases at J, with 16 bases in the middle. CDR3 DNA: TGCGCCAGCAGCCGTACGCTCCCTTCTAGCACAGATACGCAGTATTTT. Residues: CASSRTLPSSTDTQYF.

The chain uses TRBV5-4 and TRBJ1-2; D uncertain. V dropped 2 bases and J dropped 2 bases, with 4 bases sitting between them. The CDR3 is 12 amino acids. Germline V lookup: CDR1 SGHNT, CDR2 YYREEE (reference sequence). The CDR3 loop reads CASSFFNYGYTF. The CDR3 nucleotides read TGTGCCAGCAGCTTTTTCAACTATGGCTACACCTTC.

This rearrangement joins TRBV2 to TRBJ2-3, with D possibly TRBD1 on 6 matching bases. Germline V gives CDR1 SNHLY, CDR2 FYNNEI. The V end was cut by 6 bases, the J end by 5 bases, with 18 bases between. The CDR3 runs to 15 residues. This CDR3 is CASRPGAGVIDTQYF. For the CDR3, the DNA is TGTGCCAGCAGACCCGGGGCAGGGGTAATAGATACGCAGTATTTT. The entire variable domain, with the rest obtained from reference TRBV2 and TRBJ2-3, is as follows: EPEVTQTPSHQVTQMGQEVILRCVPISNHLYFYWYRQILGQKVEFLVSFYNNEISEKSEIFDDQFSVERPDGSNFTLKIRSTKLEDSAMYFCASRPGAGVIDTQYFGPGTRLTVL.

The CDR3: CASGQGGLNEKLFF. The CDR3 DNA reads TGCGCCAGCGGACAGGGGGGACTTAATGAAAAACTGTTTTTT. V usage is TRBV5-1 and J usage is TRBJ1-4, with TRBD1 identical over 10 bases. This CDR3 is 14 amino acids long. The germline V gene has CDR1 SGHRS and CDR2 YFSETQ. V trimming: 7 bases; J trimming: 4 bases; junction bases outside the gene matches: 4.

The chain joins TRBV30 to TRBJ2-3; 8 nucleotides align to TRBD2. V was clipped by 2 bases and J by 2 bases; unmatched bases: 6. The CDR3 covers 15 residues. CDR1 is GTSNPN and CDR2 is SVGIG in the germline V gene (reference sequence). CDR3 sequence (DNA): TGTGCCTGGAGTCAACTAGCGGCACCCACAGATACGCAGTATTTT. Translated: CAWSQLAAPTDTQYF.

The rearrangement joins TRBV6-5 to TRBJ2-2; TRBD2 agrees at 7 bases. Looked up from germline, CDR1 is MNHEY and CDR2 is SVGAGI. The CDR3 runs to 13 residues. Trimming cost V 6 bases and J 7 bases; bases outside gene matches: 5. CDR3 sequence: CASSRRGGGELFF. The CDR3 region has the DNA TGTGCCAGCAGCCGTCGCGGGGGCGGGGAGCTGTTTTTT.

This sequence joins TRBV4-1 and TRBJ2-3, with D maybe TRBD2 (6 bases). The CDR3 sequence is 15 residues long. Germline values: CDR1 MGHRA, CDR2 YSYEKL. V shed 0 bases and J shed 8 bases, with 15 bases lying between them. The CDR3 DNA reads TGCGCCAGCAGCCAAGAAAGGCTCGGAGGGCCTACGCAGTATTTT. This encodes CASSQERLGGPTQYF.

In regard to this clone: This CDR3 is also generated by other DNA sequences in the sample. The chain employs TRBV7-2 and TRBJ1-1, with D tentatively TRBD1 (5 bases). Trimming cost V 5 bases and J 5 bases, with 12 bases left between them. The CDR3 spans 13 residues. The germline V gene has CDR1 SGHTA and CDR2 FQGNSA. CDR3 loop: CASSPRGGTEAFF. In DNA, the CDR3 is TGTGCCAGCAGCCCCCGGGGGGGTACTGAAGCTTTCTTT. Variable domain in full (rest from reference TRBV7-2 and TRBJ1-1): GAGVSQSPSNKVTEKGKDVELRCDPISGHTALYWYRQSLGQGLEFLIYFQGNSAPDKSGLPSDRFSAERTGGSVSTLTIQRTQQEDSAVYLCASSPRGGTEAFFGQGTRLTVV.

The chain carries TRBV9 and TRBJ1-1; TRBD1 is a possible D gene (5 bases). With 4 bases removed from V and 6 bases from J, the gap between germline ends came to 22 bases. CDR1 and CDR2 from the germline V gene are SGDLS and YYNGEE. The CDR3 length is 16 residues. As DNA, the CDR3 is TGTGCCAGCAGCATGAGGGACTCCAAGGCGGGTCCTGAAGCTTTCTTT. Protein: CASSMRDSKAGPEAFF.

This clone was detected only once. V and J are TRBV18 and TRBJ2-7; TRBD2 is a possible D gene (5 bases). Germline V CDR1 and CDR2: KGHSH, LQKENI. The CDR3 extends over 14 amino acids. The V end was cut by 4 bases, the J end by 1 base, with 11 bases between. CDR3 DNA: TGTGCCAGCTCACTCGGACGGGGATCCTACGAGCAGTACTTC. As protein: CASSLGRGSYEQYF.

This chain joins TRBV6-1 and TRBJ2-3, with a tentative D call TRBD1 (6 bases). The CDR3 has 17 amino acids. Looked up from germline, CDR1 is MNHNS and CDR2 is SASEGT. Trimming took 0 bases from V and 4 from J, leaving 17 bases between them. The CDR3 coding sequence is TGTGCCAGCAGTGAAGCGCCAGGACAGTACTGGGCAGATACGCAGTATTTT. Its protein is CASSEAPGQYWADTQYF.

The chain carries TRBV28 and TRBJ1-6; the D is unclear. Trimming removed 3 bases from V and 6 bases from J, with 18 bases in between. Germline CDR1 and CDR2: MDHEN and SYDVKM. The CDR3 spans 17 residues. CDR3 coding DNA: TGTGCCAGCAGTTTTCGAGGCTCCGGCTTGAGTAATTCACCCCTCCACTTT. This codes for CASSFRGSGLSNSPLHF.

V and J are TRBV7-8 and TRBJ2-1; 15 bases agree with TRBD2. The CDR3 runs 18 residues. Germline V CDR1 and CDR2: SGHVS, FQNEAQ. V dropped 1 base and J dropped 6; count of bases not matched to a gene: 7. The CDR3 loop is CASSLGPLGLAGGNEQFF. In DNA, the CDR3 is TGTGCCAGCAGCTTAGGGCCTCTGGGACTAGCGGGGGGCAATGAGCAGTTCTTC.